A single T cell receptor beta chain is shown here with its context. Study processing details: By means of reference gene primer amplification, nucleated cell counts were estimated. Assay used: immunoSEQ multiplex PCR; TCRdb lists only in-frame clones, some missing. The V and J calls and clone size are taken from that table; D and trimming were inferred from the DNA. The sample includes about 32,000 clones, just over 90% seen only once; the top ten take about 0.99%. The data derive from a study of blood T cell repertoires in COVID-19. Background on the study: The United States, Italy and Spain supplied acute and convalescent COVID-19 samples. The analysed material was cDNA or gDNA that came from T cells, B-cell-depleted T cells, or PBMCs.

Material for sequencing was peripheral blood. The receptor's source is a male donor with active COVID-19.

Here the CDR3 DNA reads TGCGCCAGCAGCTCGGACACCTTGCTCACAGATACGCAGTATTTT. It is translated as CASSSDTLLTDTQYF. This chain uses TRBV5-1 with TRBJ2-3; D is possibly TRBD1 (5 bases). Trimming left V 3 bases short and J 2 bases short, with 13 bases between. The CDR3 runs 15 residues. Germline CDR1 and CDR2: SGHRS and YFSETQ.